This T cell receptor beta chain was found in a study of shared clonotypes between healthy human individuals. Donors comprised healthy HIV-negative adults lacking recent acute infections or vaccinations. Researchers drew on tens of millions of PBMCs for genomic DNA from unsorted samples. Clones were read by immunoSEQ multiplex PCR, and TCRdb kept only the in-frame ones, dropping some. The sample has roughly 500,000 clones; around 74% are singletons. V lost 1 base to trimming and J lost 4 bases, with 18 bases between them. Per germline, CDR1 SGHVS and CDR2 FQNEAQ. CDR3 size: 17 residues. This clonotype was obtained from a woman in her thirties or forties in good health. Some clones in this sample may be carry-over from other donors' samples. Sequencing was done on a sample of PBMCs. This chain joins TRBV7-8 and TRBJ2-3; a possible D gene is TRBD2 (6 bases). CDR3 DNA sequence: TGTGCCAGCAGCTTAGAGCGGAGGGGTCCCATCGCAGATACGCAGTATTTT. Amino acids: CASSLERRGPIADTQYF.